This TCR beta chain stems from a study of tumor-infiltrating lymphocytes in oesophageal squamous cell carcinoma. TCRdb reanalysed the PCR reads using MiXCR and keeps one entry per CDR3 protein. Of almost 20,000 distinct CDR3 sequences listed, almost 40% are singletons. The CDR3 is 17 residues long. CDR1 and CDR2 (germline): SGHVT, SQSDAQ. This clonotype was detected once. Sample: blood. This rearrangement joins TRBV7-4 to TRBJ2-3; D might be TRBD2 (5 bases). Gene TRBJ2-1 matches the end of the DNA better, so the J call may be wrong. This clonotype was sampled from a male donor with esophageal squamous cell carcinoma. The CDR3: CASSLGRGSLSYNEQFF. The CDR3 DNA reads TGTGCCAGCAGCTTAGGTCGGGGTAGCCTCTCCTACAATGAGCAGTTCTTC.